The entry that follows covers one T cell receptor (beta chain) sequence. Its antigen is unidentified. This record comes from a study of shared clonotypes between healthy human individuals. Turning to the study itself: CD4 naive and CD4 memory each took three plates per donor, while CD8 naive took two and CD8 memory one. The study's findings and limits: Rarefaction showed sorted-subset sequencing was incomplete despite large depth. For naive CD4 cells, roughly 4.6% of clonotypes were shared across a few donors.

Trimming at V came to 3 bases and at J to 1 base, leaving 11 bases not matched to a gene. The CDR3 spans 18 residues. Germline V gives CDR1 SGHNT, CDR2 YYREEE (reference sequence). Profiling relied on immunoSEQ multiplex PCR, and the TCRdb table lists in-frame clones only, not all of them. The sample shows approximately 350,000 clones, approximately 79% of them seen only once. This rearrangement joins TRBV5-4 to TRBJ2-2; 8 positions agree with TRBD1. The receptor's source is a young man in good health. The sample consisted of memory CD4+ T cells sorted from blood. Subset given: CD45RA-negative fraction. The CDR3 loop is CASSSYGQGRRNTGELFF. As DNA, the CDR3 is TGTGCCAGCAGCTCGTATGGACAGGGAAGGAGGAACACCGGGGAGCTGTTTTTT.